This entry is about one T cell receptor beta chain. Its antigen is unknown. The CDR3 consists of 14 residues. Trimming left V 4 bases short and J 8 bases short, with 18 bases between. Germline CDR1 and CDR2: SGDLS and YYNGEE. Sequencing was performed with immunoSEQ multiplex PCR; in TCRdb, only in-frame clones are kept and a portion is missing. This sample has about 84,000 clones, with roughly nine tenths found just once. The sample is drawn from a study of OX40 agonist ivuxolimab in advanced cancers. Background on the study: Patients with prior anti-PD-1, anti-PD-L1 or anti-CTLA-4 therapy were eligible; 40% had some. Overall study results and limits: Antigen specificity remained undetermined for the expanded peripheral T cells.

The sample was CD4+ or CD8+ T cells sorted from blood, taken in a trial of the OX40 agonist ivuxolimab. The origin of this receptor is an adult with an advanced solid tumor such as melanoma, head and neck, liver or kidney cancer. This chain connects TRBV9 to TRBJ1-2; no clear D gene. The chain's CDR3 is CASSHVAAGGGYTF. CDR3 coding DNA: TGTGCCAGCAGCCACGTCGCGGCAGGAGGCGGCTACACCTTC.